This is a list of T cell receptor beta chains from one sample in a study of sequential checkpoint blockade in melanoma. The table came from immunoSEQ multiplex PCR; TCRdb's copy has only in-frame clones and leaves some out. The table has 13,000 to 15,000 clones, around half seen once; the top ten hold roughly 17%. The sequencing used CD8+ T cells sorted from blood (inferred from file names), collected from a patient given nivolumab and ipilimumab in sequence. The receptor set was obtained from a human donor with melanoma. Each CDR3 is given with its conserved first and last residue. A D gene is named only where the DNA matches it firmly. Only some rows state a clone size, as once, few, many or a class for expanded clones.

cdr3_aa cdr3_nt j_call d_call clone_size v_call
CASSPGTGMAEAFF TGTGCCAGCAGTCCGGGGACAGGGATGGCTGAAGCTTTCTTT TRBJ1-1 TRBD1 once TRBV27
CASSLWAVQQGSEKLFF TGTGCCAGCAGCTTGTGGGCTGTTCAACAGGGGTCCGAAAAGCTGTTTTTT TRBJ1-4 TRBD1 - TRBV5-6
CASRGTSHNEQFF TGTGCCAGCAGGGGGACTAGCCACAATGAGCAGTTCTTC TRBJ2-1 TRBD2 - TRBV14
CASSMRVNYGYTF TGTGCCAGCAGCATGAGGGTTAACTATGGCTACACCTTC TRBJ1-2 - - TRBV6-5
CASNFTSTSGGLSTDTQYF TGTGCCAGCAATTTTACATCGACTAGCGGGGGCCTAAGCACAGATACGCAGTATTTT TRBJ2-3 TRBD2 few TRBV6-7
CASSRALGGDSPLHF TGTGCCAGCAGCCGGGCCTTAGGGGGGGATTCACCCCTCCACTTT TRBJ1-6 - - TRBV7-9
CASSLTGGTYNEQFF TGTGCCAGCAGCCTCACAGGGGGTACCTACAATGAGCAGTTCTTC TRBJ2-1 TRBD1 - TRBV7-3
CASSLRAGTGGKNTGELFF TGCGCCAGCAGCTTAAGAGCTGGAACCGGGGGGAAGAACACCGGGGAGCTGTTTTTT TRBJ2-2 TRBD2 - TRBV5-1
CASSIVGDRSTDTQYF TGTGCCAGTAGTATAGTGGGGGACAGGAGCACAGATACGCAGTATTTT TRBJ2-3 TRBD1 - TRBV19
CASSVEGGWDTEAFF TGTGCCAGCAGCGTAGAGGGGGGGTGGGACACTGAAGCTTTCTTT TRBJ1-1 - few TRBV9
CASRGGNSPLHF TGTGCCAGCAGGGGGGGGAATTCACCCCTCCACTTT TRBJ1-6 - medium-sized TRBV2
CVSSQGRLGPSHAEAFF TGCGTCAGCAGCCAAGGACGTCTGGGCCCCTCCCACGCTGAAGCTTTCTTT TRBJ1-1 - - TRBV4-1